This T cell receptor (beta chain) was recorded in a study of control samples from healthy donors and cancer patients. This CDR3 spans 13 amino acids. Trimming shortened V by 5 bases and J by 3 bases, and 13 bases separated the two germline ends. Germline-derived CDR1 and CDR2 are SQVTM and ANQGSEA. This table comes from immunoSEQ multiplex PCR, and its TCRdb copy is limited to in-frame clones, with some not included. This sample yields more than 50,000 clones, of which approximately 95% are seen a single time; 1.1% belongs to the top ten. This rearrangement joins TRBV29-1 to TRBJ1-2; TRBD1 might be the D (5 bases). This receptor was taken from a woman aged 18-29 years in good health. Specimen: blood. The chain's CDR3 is CSVQGVHDYGYTF. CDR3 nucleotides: TGCAGCGTTCAGGGAGTTCACGACTATGGCTACACCTTC.